Presented here are 4 T cell receptor beta chains from one specimen sequenced in a study of blood T cell repertoires in COVID-19. Sequenced by immunoSEQ multiplex PCR; TCRdb stores in-frame clones only, minus some. The table lists about 50,000 clones, 75% to 90% of them singletons. The material sequenced was peripheral blood. Source of these receptors: a man aged 55 to 70 with acute or convalescent COVID-19.

The chain has TRBV5-4 and TRBJ1-1; D gene uncertain. V dropped 5 bases and J dropped 2 bases, with 4 bases sitting between them. This CDR3 has 11 amino acids. Looked up from germline, CDR1 is SGHNT and CDR2 is YYREEE (reference sequence). The CDR3 DNA reads TGTGCCAGCAGTACAAACACTGAAGCTTTCTTT. Protein: CASSTNTEAFF. The full variable domain, its missing parts supplied by reference TRBV5-4 and TRBJ1-1, is ETGVTQSPTHLIKTRGQQVTLRCSSQSGHNTVSWYQQALGQGPQFIFQYYREEENGRGNFPPRFSGLQFPNYSSELNVNALELDDSALYLCASSTNTEAFFGQGTRLTVV.

The chain carries TRBV10-2 and TRBJ1-5, with D perhaps matching TRBD1 (5 bases). From germline, CDR1 is WSHSY and CDR2 SAAADI. CDR3 length: 13 amino acids. Trimming pared 10 bases from V and 12 bases from J, leaving 22 bases between. The CDR3 bases are TGCGCCACCCAAACCACCAGGACAAACTTCCAGCATTTT. Protein sequence: CATQTTRTNFQHF.

CDR3 coding DNA: TGTGCCATCACAGGGGAGTGGGGTTCACCCCTCCACTTT. Protein sequence: CAITGEWGSPLHF. The chain couples TRBV2 to TRBJ1-6; TRBD1 aligns across 7 bases. Germline V gene data show CDR1 as SNHLY and CDR2 as FYNNEI. J was trimmed by 9 bases and V by 10 bases; bases with no gene match: 9. The CDR3 runs to 13 residues.

The rearrangement links TRBV4-1 to TRBJ1-5; D is uncertain. The CDR3 loop spans 17 amino acids. Per the germline V gene, CDR1 is MGHRA and CDR2 is YSYEKL. Trimming cost V 1 base and J 1 base, with 14 bases left between them. The DNA for the CDR3 is TGCGCCAGCAGCCAAGCGGGAAAGGGTATCAGCAATCAGCCCCAGCATTTT. It encodes CASSQAGKGISNQPQHF.